Listed here is a single T cell receptor beta chain. No antigen is known for it. The sample belongs to a study of neoadjuvant anti-PD-1 for oral cavity cancer. Background on the study: Non-progressing patients received a fourth nivolumab dose near day 43, then surgery on days 50-56. Whole-study findings and limits: Pretreatment Treg/Th17 ratio correlated inversely with post-treatment tumor clonality.

The CDR3 has 14 amino acids. CDR1 MNHNS and CDR2 SASEGT come from the germline V gene. V was trimmed by 3 bases and J by 5 bases, leaving 11 bases between them. Most PBMC samples had around 480 ng input DNA in six replicates. Method: immunoSEQ multiplex PCR; TCRdb's copy keeps in-frame clones and lacks some. This table has fewer than 90,000 clones, around 83% appearing once. The time point denotes: after neoadjuvant nivolumab, at surgical resection. The receptor comes from a person aged 35 to 85 with oral cavity squamous cell carcinoma. The V and J genes are TRBV6-1 and TRBJ2-1; no clear D. The sequencing here drew on PBMCs, taken after nivolumab (anti-PD-1) treatment. The CDR3 DNA reads TGTGCCAGCAGTGATGGTCAGCTTAACAATGAGCAGTTCTTC. It is translated as CASSDGQLNNEQFF.